Below are 17 T cell receptor beta chains sequenced from a single sample in a study of T cells in Graves' hyperthyroidism and ophthalmopathy (dated by TCRdb to between 2018 and 2021). Libraries came from multiplex PCR. The listed sequencing device is Illumina HiSeq 2000. TCR beta CDR3 regions were amplified from RNA transcripts. The first round of RT-PCR for the TCR CDR3 was performed with the HTBI primer set and the Qiagen OneStep RT-PCR kit. TCRdb redid the processing of the public reads, applying fastp at Q25 and MiXCR, and retained in-frame beta chains. Duplicate CDR3 protein sequences are folded into a single record with the most common DNA and genes. This sample holds about 420,000 distinct CDR3 sequences; 15% to 19% were observed only once. Of the sample, roughly 14% is held by the ten largest clones. The specimen was blood. These receptor sequences come from a young woman with Graves' hyperthyroidism.

In regard to this clonotype: A much larger clone is a single base away; this may be a read error. This chain links TRBV10-1 with TRBJ2-1; 12 bases line up with TRBD2. The end of the DNA aligns better with TRBJ2-7, so the J call may be wrong. The CDR3 has 15 residues. CDR1 and CDR2 (germline): WNHNN, SYGVQD (reference sequence). The CDR3 region has the DNA TGCGCCAGCAGCGCTAGCGGGGGGGTGGACAATGAGCAGTACTTC. This translates into CASSASGGVDNEQYF.

V usage is TRBV29-1 and J usage is TRBJ2-7; 11 bases map to TRBD2. Trimming cost V 4 bases and J 4 bases; bases outside gene matches: 9. Germline loops: CDR1 SQVTM, CDR2 ANQGSEA. CDR3 length equals 15 residues. The CDR3 DNA follows: TGCAGCGTTGCAGCGACTAGCGGGATTCTATACGAGCAGTACTTC. Amino acids: CSVAATSGILYEQYF.

The chain employs TRBV6-2 or TRBV6-3 and TRBJ1-2; D unresolved. This CDR3 spans 15 amino acids. Trimming took 0 bases from V and 0 from J, leaving 8 bases between them. In germline, CDR1 is MNHEY, CDR2 SVGEGT. The CDR3 region is CASSYSALSNYGYTF. CDR3 coding DNA: TGTGCCAGCAGTTACTCTGCCCTGTCTAACTATGGCTACACCTTC.

This clonotype has at least ten counts. CDR3 sequence: CASSTRDRGPGGSYNEQFF. The CDR3 DNA sequence: TGTGCCAGCAGTACCCGGGACAGGGGGCCCGGAGGCTCCTACAATGAGCAGTTCTTC. This rearrangement joins TRBV12-3 or TRBV12-4 to TRBJ2-1; 12 bases agree with TRBD1. This CDR3 region has 19 residues. With 5 bases clipped from V and 0 bases from J, the junction kept 11 bases outside the gene matches.

This clonotype was observed many times. The chain combines TRBV28 with TRBJ1-5; D gene uncertain. Looked up from germline, CDR1 is MDHEN and CDR2 is SYDVKM. Trimming pared 3 bases from V and 4 bases from J, leaving 7 bases between. This CDR3 region has 13 residues. CDR3 nucleotides: TGTGCCAGCAGTTTGCCCGGGAATCAGCCCCAGCATTTT. Its translation: CASSLPGNQPQHF.

This clonotype has a handful of counts. V usage is TRBV7-2 and J usage is TRBJ2-5, with TRBD2 matching 10 bases. This CDR3 is built from 16 residues. CDR1 and CDR2 (germline): SGHTA, FQGNSA. With 0 bases clipped from V and 2 bases from J, the junction kept 3 bases outside the gene matches. CDR3 sequence reads: CASSLASSGGQETQYF. The CDR3 DNA follows: TGTGCCAGCAGCTTAGCCTCTAGCGGGGGTCAAGAGACCCAGTACTTC.

There are many counts of this clonotype. This sequence joins TRBV29-1 and TRBJ1-2; no clear D. Between the trimmed V and J ends, which lost 3 bases and 0 bases, there was a span of 14 bases. Germline V lookup: CDR1 SQVTM, CDR2 ANQGSEA. CDR3 size: 15 residues. CDR3 loop: CSVERGQTSNYGYTF. The DNA for the CDR3 is TGCAGCGTTGAGCGCGGGCAGACATCTAACTATGGCTACACCTTC.

In this sample, this clonotype turned up many times. J is TRBJ1-1 and V is TRBV6-1; 9 bases are shared with TRBD1. Germline loops: CDR1 MNHNS, CDR2 SASEGT. The CDR3 extends over 14 amino acids. V was pared by 6 bases and J by 3 bases, with 5 bases of the junction left unmatched. In DNA, the CDR3 is TGTGCCAGCAGAGGGGGGGACAGGGACACTGAAGCTTTCTTT. Its translation is CASRGGDRDTEAFF.

The rearrangement links TRBV7-3 to TRBJ1-4; D remains ambiguous. The germline gives CDR1 SGHTA, CDR2 FQGTGA. CDR3 size: 14 residues. V was pared by 6 bases and J by 8 bases, with 16 bases between. CDR3 amino acids: CASSLIKGFEKLFF. For the CDR3, the DNA is TGTGCCAGCAGTCTAATCAAGGGTTTCGAAAAACTGTTTTTT.

This clonotype was counted only a few times. The rearrangement joins TRBV9 to TRBJ2-2; 11 bases align to TRBD2. CDR3 length: 15 amino acids. Germline trimming cut 4 bases from V and 6 bases from J; bases unmatched to any gene: 5. Germline V gene data show CDR1 as SGDLS and CDR2 as YYNGEE. The CDR3 here is CASSPRLAGPGELFF. In DNA form, the CDR3 reads TGTGCCAGCAGCCCTCGACTAGCGGGGCCCGGGGAGCTGTTTTTT.

The chain uses TRBV20-1 and TRBJ2-7, with 11 bases that match TRBD2. This CDR3 is built from 13 residues. Germline-derived CDR1 and CDR2 are DFQATT and SNEGSKA (reference sequence). Trimming took 5 bases from V and 6 from J; bases not matched to a gene: 6. The CDR3 is CSAVLAGAPEQYF. In DNA form, the CDR3 reads TGCAGTGCTGTACTAGCGGGGGCCCCCGAGCAGTACTTC.

The chain links TRBV20-1 to TRBJ2-2; D is uncertain. V shed 3 bases and J shed 4 bases, with 12 bases lying between them. This CDR3 is built from 14 residues. Germline values: CDR1 DFQATT, CDR2 SNEGSKA (reference sequence). The CDR3 loop is CSARELKGTGELFF. The CDR3 nucleotides read TGCAGTGCTAGGGAACTTAAGGGCACCGGGGAGCTGTTTTTT.

The genes are TRBV24-1 and TRBJ2-5; TRBD1 aligns across 7 bases. The V gene end was trimmed by 4 bases and the J gene end by 1 base; junction bases not matched to a gene: 8. CDR1 is KGHDR and CDR2 is SFDVKD in the germline V gene. The CDR3 consists of 16 residues. The CDR3 nucleotides are TGTGCCACCAGTGACCAAACCGGGACAGTCCAAGAGACCCAGTACTTC. This sequence encodes CATSDQTGTVQETQYF.

This chain connects TRBV10-2 to TRBJ2-2; the D gene is possibly TRBD1 (5 bases). The CDR3 runs 15 residues. Germline loops: CDR1 WSHSY, CDR2 SAAADI. The ends were cut back, 4 bases at V and 5 bases at J, with 14 bases in the middle. The DNA for the CDR3 is TGCGCCAGCAGTGTGCTTGGCAGGGTTACCGGGGAGCTGTTTTTT. Translation: CASSVLGRVTGELFF.

There are many counts of this clonotype. The rearrangement uses TRBV7-6 and TRBJ2-3, with a weak D call TRBD2 (6 bases). Germline V lookup: CDR1 SGHVS, CDR2 FNYEAQ. CDR3 length: 15 amino acids. V was clipped by 7 bases and J by 0 bases, with 14 bases between them. The CDR3 loop is CASTWSGGSTDTQYF. The CDR3 DNA reads TGTGCCAGCACCTGGAGTGGGGGGAGCACAGATACGCAGTATTTT.

This clonotype was counted at least ten times. The chain has TRBV28 and TRBJ2-5; tentative D call: TRBD1 (5 bases). The CDR3 extends over 16 amino acids. Trimming stripped 1 base from V and 4 bases from J, with 16 bases between. CDR1 is MDHEN, CDR2 SYDVKM, per germline. The CDR3 sequence: CASSLSGVLQGETQYF. CDR3 bases: TGTGCCAGCAGTTTATCCGGAGTCCTTCAGGGAGAGACCCAGTACTTC.

The chain couples TRBV2 to TRBJ1-4; 8 bases line up with TRBD1. Germline CDR1 reads SNHLY; CDR2 reads FYNNEI. The CDR3 is 13 residues long. The junction had 9 bases not matched to a gene; V was cut back by 10 bases and J by 8 bases. CDR3 loop: CAMRTGRNEKLFF. CDR3 nucleotide sequence: TGTGCCATGAGGACAGGGAGGAACGAAAAACTGTTTTTT.